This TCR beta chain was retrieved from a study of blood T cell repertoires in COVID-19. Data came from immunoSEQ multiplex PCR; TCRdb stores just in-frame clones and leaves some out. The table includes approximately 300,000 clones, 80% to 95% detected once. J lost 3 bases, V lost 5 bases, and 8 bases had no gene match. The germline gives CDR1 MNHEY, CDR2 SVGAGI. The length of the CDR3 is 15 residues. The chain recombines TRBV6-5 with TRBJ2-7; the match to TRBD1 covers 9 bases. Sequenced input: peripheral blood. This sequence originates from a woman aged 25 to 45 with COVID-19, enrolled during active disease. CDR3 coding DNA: TGTGCCAGCAGTACCCCGGGACAGGGAATCTACGAGCAGTACTTC. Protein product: CASSTPGQGIYEQYF.